The 31 T cell receptor beta chains in this list originate from one sample, sequenced in a study of beta chain features in type 1 diabetes. The study reverse transcribed the entire isolated RNA, so it sequenced expressed TCRB transcripts. Data came from immunoSEQ multiplex PCR; TCRdb stores just in-frame clones and leaves some out. The sample holds a few hundred thousand clones, 13% to 15% seen once. The specimen sequenced was central memory CD4+ T cells from blood. Receptor source: a man under 40 in good health.

This clone was seen only once. It may be a read error: a sequence one base away is much more abundant. This chain links TRBV5-4 with TRBJ1-1; D not resolved. The CDR3 is 14 amino acids. V was pared by 0 bases and J by 0 bases, with 6 bases between. CDR1 SGHNT and CDR2 YYREEE come from the germline V gene (reference sequence). The CDR3 reads CASSLASMNTEAFF. In nucleotides, the CDR3 is TGTGCCAGCAGCTTGGCTTCCATGAACACTGAAGCTTTCTTT.

This chain uses TRBV14 with TRBJ1-6; 9 bases fit TRBD1. The CDR3 totals 15 residues. The V and J ends lost 2 bases and 9 bases, in that order; junction bases with no gene match: 5. Germline loops: CDR1 SGHDN, CDR2 FVKESK. CDR3 loop: CASSQRTGASSPLHF. The CDR3 nucleotides read TGTGCCAGCAGCCAACGGACAGGGGCCAGTTCACCCCTCCACTTT.

This clone was seen a few times. The rearrangement joins TRBV7-2 to TRBJ2-1, with 9 positions matching TRBD2. V shed 5 bases, J shed 7 bases, and the junction held 9 bases outside the gene matches. Looked up from germline, CDR1 is SGHTA and CDR2 is FQGNSA. The length of the CDR3 is 15 residues. The CDR3 loop is CASSLVRGGPNEQFF. As DNA, the CDR3 is TGTGCCAGCAGCCTAGTGCGGGGGGGACCGAATGAGCAGTTCTTC.

This clone was counted many times. As DNA, the CDR3 is TGTGCCAGCAGCTTTAACATTGGTAGGGCGGCCACCGGGGAGCTGTTTTTT. Translated: CASSFNIGRAATGELFF. V and J are TRBV5-4 and TRBJ2-2; D unclear. Germline V CDR1 and CDR2: SGHNT, YYREEE (reference sequence). CDR3 size: 17 residues. V lost 2 bases, J lost 4 bases, and 18 bases lay in between.

The chain recombines TRBV5-4 with TRBJ2-3; possible D gene TRBD2, 6 bases. V was pared by 3 bases and J by 5 bases, with 13 bases between. The CDR3 consists of 14 residues. Germline V gene data show CDR1 as SGHNT and CDR2 as YYREEE (reference sequence). The CDR3: CASSYLGGVDTQYF. The CDR3 nucleotides are TGTGCCAGCAGCTATCTGGGGGGAGTAGATACGCAGTATTTT.

The chain recombines TRBV2 with TRBJ1-2, with a weak D call TRBD1 (5 bases). The germline CDR1 and CDR2 sequences are SNHLY and FYNNEI. This CDR3 has 15 residues. V lost 6 bases and J 4 bases, leaving 18 bases between the germline ends. This CDR3 reads CASRGSGREAYGYTF. The DNA for the CDR3 is TGTGCCAGCAGAGGGTCGGGACGCGAGGCCTATGGCTACACCTTC.

CDR3 in amino acids: CSVTAGGPSETQYF. The CDR3 nucleotides read TGCAGCGTTACAGCGGGAGGGCCATCAGAGACCCAGTACTTC. The chain carries TRBV29-1 and TRBJ2-5, with TRBD2 matching 10 bases. Trimming at V came to 5 bases and at J to 4 bases, leaving 7 bases not matched to a gene. Germline V lookup: CDR1 SQVTM, CDR2 ANQGSEA. The CDR3 covers 14 residues.

This clone was seen a few times. The rearrangement links TRBV2 to TRBJ2-4, with D possibly TRBD2 on 5 matching bases. Germline loops: CDR1 SNHLY, CDR2 FYNNEI. The CDR3 contains 14 residues. V was shortened by 5 bases and J by 3 bases, with 11 bases between the two germline ends. CDR3 bases: TGTGCCAGCAGTCAAACTAGAAACAAAAACATTCAGTACTTC. Its translation: CASSQTRNKNIQYF.

This rearrangement joins TRBV5-1 to TRBJ1-2, with 10 positions matching TRBD1. Germline CDR1 is SGHRS and CDR2 is YFSETQ. The ends lost 7 bases at V and 3 bases at J; junction bases unmatched: 6. This CDR3 comprises 14 residues. Here the CDR3 reads CASQAGTGDYGYTF. DNA of the CDR3: TGCGCCAGCCAGGCCGGGACAGGGGACTATGGCTACACCTTC. The variable domain in full, with the rest retrieved from reference TRBV5-1 and TRBJ1-2, is KAGVTQTPRYLIKTRGQQVTLSCSPISGHRSVSWYQQTPGQGLQFLFEYFSETQRNKGNFPGRFSGRQFSNSRSEMNVSTLELGDSALYLCASQAGTGDYGYTFGSGTRLTVV.

The genes are TRBV5-5 and TRBJ2-2; D unresolved. Trimming shortened V by 3 bases and J by 4 bases, and 7 bases separated the two germline ends. The CDR3 is made up of 13 amino acids. CDR1 and CDR2 (germline): SGHKS, YYEKEE (reference sequence). The CDR3 DNA reads TGTGCCAGCAGCTCTATCGCCACCGGGGAGCTGTTTTTT. Translation: CASSSIATGELFF.

This clone was seen at least ten times. The chain is built from TRBV9 and TRBJ2-5, with 10 bases matching TRBD2. V shed 2 bases, J shed 4 bases, and the junction held 2 bases outside the gene matches. This CDR3 is 14 amino acids long. In germline, CDR1 is SGDLS, CDR2 YYNGEE. The CDR3 sequence: CASSVRLAGETQYF. The CDR3 coding sequence is TGTGCCAGCAGCGTTCGACTAGCGGGAGAGACCCAGTACTTC.

The chain links TRBV7-7 to TRBJ2-1, with D uncertain. The CDR3 extends over 13 amino acids. V was pared by 0 bases and J by 6 bases, with 6 bases between. The germline CDR1 and CDR2 sequences are SSHAT and FNYEAQ (reference sequence). The CDR3 region has the DNA TGTGCCAGCAGCTTAGCCCGGGTCAATGAGCAGTTCTTC. Amino acids: CASSLARVNEQFF.

This clone was detected a few times. V gene TRBV11-2 combines with J gene TRBJ1-1, with D possibly matching TRBD1 (5 bases). Germline loops: CDR1 SGHAT, CDR2 FQNNGV. Trimming stripped 6 bases from V and 5 bases from J, with 16 bases between. This CDR3 region has 14 residues. In DNA, the CDR3 is TGTGCCAGCAGTTTAACGCGGGGGAGTACTGAAGCTTTCTTT. This encodes CASSLTRGSTEAFF. Variable domain in full (rest from reference TRBV11-2 and TRBJ1-1): EAGVAQSPRYKIIEKRQSVAFWCNPISGHATLYWYQQILGQGPKLLIQFQNNGVVDDSQLPKDRFSAERLKGVDSTLKIQPAKLEDSAVYLCASSLTRGSTEAFFGQGTRLTVV.

The sample holds a few counts of this clone. This rearrangement joins TRBV5-4 to TRBJ2-5, with TRBD2 matching 9 bases. The CDR3 is 16 residues long. Germline loops: CDR1 SGHNT, CDR2 YYREEE (reference sequence). The junction had 12 bases not matched to a gene; V was cut back by 4 bases and J by 5 bases. CDR3 nucleotides: TGTGCCAGCAGCCAAGCCTCGGCGGGAGGGAAGGAGACCCAGTACTTC. It encodes CASSQASAGGKETQYF.

Concerning this clone itself: A read error may account for a junction end that differs from germline. The chain carries TRBV7-8 and TRBJ2-5; TRBD2 aligns across 10 bases. The CDR3 is 13 residues long. In germline, CDR1 is SGHVS, CDR2 FQNEAQ. CDR3 region: CASSEGAGGHSHF. CDR3 bases: TGTGCCAGCAGCGAAGGAGCGGGGGGGCATTCCCACTTC. The full variable domain, its missing parts supplied by reference TRBV7-8 and TRBJ2-5, is GAGVSQSPRYKVAKRGQDVALRCDPISGHVSLFWYQQALGQGPEFLTYFQNEAQLDKSGLPSDRFFAERPEGSVSTLKIQRTQQEDSAVYLCASSEGAGGHSHFGPGTRLLVL.

This clone was detected a few times. V gene TRBV7-8 combines with J gene TRBJ1-3, with no clear D. The germline V gene has CDR1 SGHVS and CDR2 FQNEAQ. The V gene lost 1 base and the J gene lost 4 bases, with 26 bases spanning the gap. This CDR3 spans 20 amino acids. The DNA for the CDR3 is TGTGCCAGCAGCTTAGATTCCATTTTGTCAGGCGGATGGGGAGGAAACACCATATATTTT. Encoded protein: CASSLDSILSGGWGGNTIYF.

V gene TRBV14 combines with J gene TRBJ2-7; perhaps TRBD2 as D (7 bases). The CDR3 spans 16 residues. V was shortened by 4 bases and J by 2 bases, with 18 bases between the two germline ends. Germline CDR1 reads SGHDN; CDR2 reads FVKESK. The CDR3 DNA reads as TGTGCCAGCAGCCCGCTAAGGGGGGGGAGGCCCTACGAGCAGTACTTC. It translates to CASSPLRGGRPYEQYF.

This clone has more than one count but fewer than ten. The gene calls are TRBV7-8 and TRBJ2-3; D uncertain. CDR1 SGHVS and CDR2 FQNEAQ come from the germline V gene. Deletions cut 1 base from V and 0 bases from J, with 14 bases between. The CDR3 length is 17 residues. This CDR3 is CASSLVGQRASTDTQYF. In DNA, the CDR3 is TGTGCCAGCAGCTTAGTAGGGCAGCGAGCTAGCACAGATACGCAGTATTTT.

This clone was found a few times. The chain recombines TRBV20-1 with TRBJ2-7; D unresolved. The germline V and J ends were trimmed by 3 bases and 9 bases, with 12 bases remaining between them. This CDR3 comprises 11 residues. Germline-derived CDR1 and CDR2 are DFQATT and SNEGSKA (reference sequence). The CDR3 nucleotides are TGCAGTGCTAGCACAAGAGGCCCGCAGTACTTC. Its translation is CSASTRGPQYF.

This clone was seen a few times. The chain couples TRBV19 to TRBJ2-1; 15 nucleotides match TRBD2. V shed 4 bases and J 5 bases; nucleotides not matched to a gene: 3. The CDR3 sequence is 16 residues long. CDR1 and CDR2 from the germline V gene are LNHDA and SQIVND (reference sequence). The CDR3 protein is CASSRTSGRAHNEQFF. CDR3 in DNA: TGTGCCAGTAGTAGGACTAGCGGGAGGGCACACAATGAGCAGTTCTTC.

The sample holds a few counts of this clone. The CDR3: CASSLKGVYEQYF. The CDR3 DNA reads as TGTGCCAGCAGCTTAAAAGGGGTCTACGAGCAGTACTTC. This chain joins TRBV11-3 and TRBJ2-7; possibly TRBD1 for D (5 bases). Germline CDR1 SGHNT, CDR2 YENEEA. This CDR3 region has 13 residues. V lost 2 bases to trimming and J lost 3 bases, with 8 bases between them.

The V and J genes are TRBV7-2 and TRBJ1-2; D ambiguous. The germline gives CDR1 SGHTA, CDR2 FQGNSA. This CDR3 spans 13 amino acids. V lost 0 bases and J 4 bases, leaving 6 bases between the germline ends. CDR3 coding DNA: TGTGCCAGCAGCTTAGCTGGAACCTATGGCTACACCTTC. This translates into CASSLAGTYGYTF.

This chain joins TRBV5-6 and TRBJ1-4; D unclear. This CDR3 contains 15 residues. Per the germline V gene, CDR1 is SGHDT and CDR2 is YYEEEE. V dropped 1 base and J dropped 8 bases, with 15 bases sitting between them. The CDR3 sequence: CASSLLNRAGEKLFF. The CDR3 coding sequence is TGTGCCAGCAGCTTGTTAAATCGAGCGGGCGAAAAACTGTTTTTT.

The V and J genes are TRBV16 and TRBJ1-2; D is undetermined. CDR1 is KGHSY, CDR2 FQNENV, per germline. V lost 2 bases to trimming and J lost 0 bases, with 13 bases between them. The CDR3 runs to 16 residues. As DNA, the CDR3 is TGTGCCAGCAGCCAAGAAGTTTCCTTAGCTAACTATGGCTACACCTTC. This translates into CASSQEVSLANYGYTF.

V is TRBV30 and J is TRBJ2-1; TRBD2 agrees at 10 bases. Germline V gene sequence: CDR1 GTSNPN, CDR2 SVGIG (reference sequence). The CDR3 is 14 amino acids. The CDR3 loop reads CASWLAGVRNEQFF. Written as DNA, the CDR3 is TGTGCTTCTTGGCTAGCGGGAGTACGGAATGAGCAGTTCTTC.

This clone occurred a few times. The chain joins TRBV5-6 to TRBJ2-6; TRBD1 aligns across 7 bases. The V segment lost 5 bases and the J segment 4 bases; nucleotides outside the gene matches: 12. Germline V lookup: CDR1 SGHDT, CDR2 YYEEEE. The CDR3 runs 17 residues. CDR3: CASRTRQGSMGANVLTF. The CDR3 DNA reads TGTGCCAGCAGGACAAGACAGGGTTCAATGGGGGCCAACGTCCTGACTTTC.

This clone was seen a handful of times. CDR3 nucleotide sequence: TGTGCCAGCAGCTTCTTCGACAGGGGGGAAGAGACCCAGTACTTC. Translating gives CASSFFDRGEETQYF. V is TRBV5-4 and J is TRBJ2-5, with TRBD1 matching 9 bases. Germline V CDR1 and CDR2: SGHNT, YYREEE (reference sequence). Trimming cost V 2 bases and J 3 bases; bases outside gene matches: 5. The length of the CDR3 is 15 residues. Combining the CDR3 with reference TRBV5-4 and TRBJ2-5 gives the whole variable domain ETGVTQSPTHLIKTRGQQVTLRCSSQSGHNTVSWYQQALGQGPQFIFQYYREEENGRGNFPPRFSGLQFPNYSSELNVNALELDDSALYLCASSFFDRGEETQYFGPGTRLLVL.

As for this clone: Because the CDR3's place on the DNA is in doubt, the DNA is left out and the CDR3 is given as listed by TCRdb. This sequence joins TRBV21-1 and TRBJ2-6; the table's D call, TRBD2, has no DNA check behind it. TRBV21-1 is reported as a pseudogene. The CDR3 extends over 19 residues, inclusive of both ends. The CDR3: CASSKVGGGATSGANVLTF.

This clone occurred a few times. The chain uses TRBV5-8 and TRBJ2-1, with 7 positions matching TRBD2. V gave up 2 bases and J gave up 3 bases; unmatched junction bases: 2. The CDR3 extends over 14 amino acids. Germline CDR1 is SGHTS and CDR2 is YDEGEE. The CDR3 coding sequence is TGTGCCAGCAGCTTCGGCGGGAGCTACAATGAGCAGTTCTTC. Encoded protein: CASSFGGSYNEQFF.

The chain is built from TRBV4-1 and TRBJ2-7; D might be TRBD1 or TRBD2, each matching 6 bases. Looked up from germline, CDR1 is MGHRA and CDR2 is YSYEKL. V was trimmed by 0 bases and J by 10 bases, leaving 16 bases between them. This CDR3 comprises 14 residues. CDR3 in amino acids: CASSQEGGGGRQYV. The DNA for the CDR3 is TGCGCCAGCAGCCAAGAGGGTGGAGGGGGTCGACAGTACGTC.

The chain is built from TRBV7-9 and TRBJ2-1, with 8 nucleotides matching TRBD2. The J segment lost 0 bases and the V segment lost 8 bases, leaving 6 bases of the junction unmatched. Germline loops: CDR1 SEHNR, CDR2 FQNEAQ (reference sequence). This CDR3 comprises 15 residues. The CDR3 region has the DNA TGTGCCAGCGCCCAGCGGGGGAGCTCCTACAATGAGCAGTTCTTC. Translated, it gives CASAQRGSSYNEQFF.